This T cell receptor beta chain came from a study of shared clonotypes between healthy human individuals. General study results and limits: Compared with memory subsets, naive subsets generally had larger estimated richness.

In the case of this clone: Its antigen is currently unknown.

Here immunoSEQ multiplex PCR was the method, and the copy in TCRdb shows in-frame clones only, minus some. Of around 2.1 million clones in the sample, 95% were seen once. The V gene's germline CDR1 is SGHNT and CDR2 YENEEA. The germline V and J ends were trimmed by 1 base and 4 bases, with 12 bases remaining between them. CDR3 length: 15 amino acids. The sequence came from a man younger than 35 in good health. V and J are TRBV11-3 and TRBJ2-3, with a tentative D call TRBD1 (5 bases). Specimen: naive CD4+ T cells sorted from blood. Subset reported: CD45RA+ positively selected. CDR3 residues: CASSLAAGLADTQYF. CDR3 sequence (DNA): TGTGCCAGCAGCTTAGCAGCAGGGTTAGCAGATACGCAGTATTTT. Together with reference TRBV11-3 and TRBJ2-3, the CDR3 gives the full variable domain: EAGVVQSPRYKIIEKKQPVAFWCNPISGHNTLYWYLQNLGQGPELLIRYENEEAVDDSQLPKDRFSAERLKGVDSTLKIQPAELGDSAVYLCASSLAAGLADTQYFGPGTRLTVL.